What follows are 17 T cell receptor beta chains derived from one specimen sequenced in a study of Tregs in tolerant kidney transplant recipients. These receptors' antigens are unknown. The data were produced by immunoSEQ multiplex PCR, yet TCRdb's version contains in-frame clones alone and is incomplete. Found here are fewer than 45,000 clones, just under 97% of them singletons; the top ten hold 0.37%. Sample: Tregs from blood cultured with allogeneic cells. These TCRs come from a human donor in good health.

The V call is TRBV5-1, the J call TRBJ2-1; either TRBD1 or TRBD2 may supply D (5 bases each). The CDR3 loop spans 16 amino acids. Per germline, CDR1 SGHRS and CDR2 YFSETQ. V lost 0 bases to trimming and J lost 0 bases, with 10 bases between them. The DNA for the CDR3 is TGCGCCAGCAGCTTGGCCACTAGGGGCTCCTACAATGAGCAGTTCTTC. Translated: CASSLATRGSYNEQFF.

Here the CDR3 reads CASSLAGREQYF. In DNA form, the CDR3 reads TGCGCCAGCAGCTTGGCCGGTAGGGAACAGTACTTC. The rearrangement uses TRBV5-1 and TRBJ2-7; D gene unclear. The CDR3 is 12 amino acids. With 0 bases removed from V and 10 bases from J, the gap between germline ends came to 11 bases. Germline V gives CDR1 SGHRS, CDR2 YFSETQ.

The CDR3 loop is CASSLAPAPGGELFF. The CDR3 DNA sequence: TGTGCCAGCAGCTTAGCACCAGCCCCAGGAGGGGAGCTGTTTTTT. This chain links TRBV11-1 with TRBJ2-2, with D uncertain. The germline V and J ends were trimmed by 0 bases and 8 bases, with 13 bases remaining between them. Germline V lookup: CDR1 SGHAT, CDR2 FQDESV (reference sequence). This CDR3 comprises 15 residues.

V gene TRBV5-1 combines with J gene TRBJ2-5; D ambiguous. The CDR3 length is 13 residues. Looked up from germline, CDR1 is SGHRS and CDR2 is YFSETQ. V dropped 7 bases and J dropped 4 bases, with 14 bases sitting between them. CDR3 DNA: TGCGCCAGCGGTGGTCTGGACGGAGAGACCCAGTACTTC. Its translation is CASGGLDGETQYF. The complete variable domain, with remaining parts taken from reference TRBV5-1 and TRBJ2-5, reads KAGVTQTPRYLIKTRGQQVTLSCSPISGHRSVSWYQQTPGQGLQFLFEYFSETQRNKGNFPGRFSGRQFSNSRSEMNVSTLELGDSALYLCASGGLDGETQYFGPGTRLLVL.

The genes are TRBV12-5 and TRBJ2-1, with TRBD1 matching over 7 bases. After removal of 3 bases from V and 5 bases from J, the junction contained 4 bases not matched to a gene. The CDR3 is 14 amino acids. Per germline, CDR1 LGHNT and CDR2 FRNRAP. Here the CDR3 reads CASGFGQVDNEQFF. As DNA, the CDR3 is TGTGCTAGTGGTTTCGGACAGGTAGACAATGAGCAGTTCTTC.

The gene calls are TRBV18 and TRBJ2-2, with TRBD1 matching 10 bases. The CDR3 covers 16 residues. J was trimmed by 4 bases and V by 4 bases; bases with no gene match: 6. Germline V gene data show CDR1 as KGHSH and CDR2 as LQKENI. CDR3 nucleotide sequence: TGTGCCAGCTCACACAGACAGGGGGCGGGCACCGGGGAGCTGTTTTTT. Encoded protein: CASSHRQGAGTGELFF.

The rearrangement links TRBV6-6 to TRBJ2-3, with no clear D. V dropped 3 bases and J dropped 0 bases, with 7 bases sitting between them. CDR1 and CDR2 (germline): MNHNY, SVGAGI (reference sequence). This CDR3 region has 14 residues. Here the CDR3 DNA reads TGTGCCAGCAGTTATTCGAGGAGCACAGATACGCAGTATTTT. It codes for CASSYSRSTDTQYF.

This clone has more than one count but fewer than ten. Here the CDR3 reads CASSERGPTNEKLFF. The CDR3 coding sequence is TGTGCCAGCAGTGAACGGGGGCCAACTAATGAAAAACTGTTTTTT. The V gene is TRBV6-1, the J gene TRBJ1-4, with D perhaps matching TRBD1 (6 bases). Trimming pared 2 bases from V and 0 bases from J, leaving 7 bases between. The CDR3 totals 15 residues. Germline CDR1 and CDR2: MNHNS and SASEGT.

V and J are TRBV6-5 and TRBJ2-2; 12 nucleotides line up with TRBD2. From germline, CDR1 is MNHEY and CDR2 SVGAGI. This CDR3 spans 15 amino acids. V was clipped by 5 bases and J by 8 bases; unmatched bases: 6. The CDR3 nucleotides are TGTGCCAGCAGTCCCGGGACTAGCGGGTCTGGGGAGCTGTTTTTT. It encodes CASSPGTSGSGELFF.

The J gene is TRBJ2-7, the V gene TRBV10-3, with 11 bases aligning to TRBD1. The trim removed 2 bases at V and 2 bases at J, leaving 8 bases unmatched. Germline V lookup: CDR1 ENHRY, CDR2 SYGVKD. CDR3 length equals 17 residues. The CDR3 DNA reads TGTGCCATCAGTGAGACTCTAGGGACAGGGGGGCCCTACGAGCAGTACTTC. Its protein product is CAISETLGTGGPYEQYF.

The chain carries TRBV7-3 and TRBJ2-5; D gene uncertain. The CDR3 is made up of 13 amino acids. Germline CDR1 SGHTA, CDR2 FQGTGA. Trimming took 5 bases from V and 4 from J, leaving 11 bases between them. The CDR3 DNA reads TGTGCCAGCAGCCCCCCGCAAGGAGAGACCCAGTACTTC. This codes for CASSPPQGETQYF.

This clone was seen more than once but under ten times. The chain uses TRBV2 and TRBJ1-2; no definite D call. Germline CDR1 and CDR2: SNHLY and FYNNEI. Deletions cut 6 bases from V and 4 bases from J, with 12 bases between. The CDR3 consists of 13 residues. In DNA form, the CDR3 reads TGTGCCAGCAGGGCGGAGGGAGCCTATGGCTACACCTTC. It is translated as CASRAEGAYGYTF.

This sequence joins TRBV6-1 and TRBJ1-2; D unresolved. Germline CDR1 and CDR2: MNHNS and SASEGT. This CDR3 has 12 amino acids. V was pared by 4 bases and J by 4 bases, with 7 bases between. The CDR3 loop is CASSVRVYGYTF. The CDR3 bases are TGTGCCAGCAGTGTGAGAGTCTATGGCTACACCTTC.

The CDR3 coding sequence is TGTGCCAGCAAGGGACTAGCGAGAAATACGCAGTATTTT. It yields the protein CASKGLARNTQYF. The V gene is TRBV2, the J gene TRBJ2-3; 10 bases line up with TRBD2. This CDR3 has 13 residues. V was pared by 7 bases and J by 7 bases, with 5 bases of the junction left unmatched. CDR1 and CDR2 from the germline V gene are SNHLY and FYNNEI.

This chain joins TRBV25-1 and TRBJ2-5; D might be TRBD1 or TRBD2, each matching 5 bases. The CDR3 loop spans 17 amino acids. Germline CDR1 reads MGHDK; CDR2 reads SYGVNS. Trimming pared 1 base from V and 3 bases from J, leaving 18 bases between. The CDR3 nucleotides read TGTGCCAGCAGTGAATTGGGCAGGGCTGGGGGTGAAGAGACCCAGTACTTC. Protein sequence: CASSELGRAGGEETQYF.

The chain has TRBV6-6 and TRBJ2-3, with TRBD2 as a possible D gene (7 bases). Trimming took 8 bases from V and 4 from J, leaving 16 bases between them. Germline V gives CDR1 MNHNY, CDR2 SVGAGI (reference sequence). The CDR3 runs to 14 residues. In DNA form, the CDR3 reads TGTGCCAGCCGAGGGGGAGGGCCTCCAGATACGCAGTATTTT. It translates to CASRGGGPPDTQYF.

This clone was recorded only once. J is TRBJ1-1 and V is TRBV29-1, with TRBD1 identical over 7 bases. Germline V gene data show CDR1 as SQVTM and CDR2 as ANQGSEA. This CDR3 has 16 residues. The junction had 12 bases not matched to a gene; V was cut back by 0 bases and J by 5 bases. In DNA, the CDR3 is TGCAGCGTTGAAGATCGGGAGACAGGGAGGGATACTGAAGCTTTCTTT. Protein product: CSVEDRETGRDTEAFF.